Below are 17 T cell receptor beta chains sequenced from a single sample in a study of blood T cell repertoires in COVID-19. Clones were read by immunoSEQ multiplex PCR, and TCRdb kept only the in-frame ones, dropping some. Of 90,000 to 110,000 clones detected, over 75% appear once; the ten largest clones hold roughly 6.5%. Sequencing was carried out using peripheral blood. These receptors all come from a woman aged 50 to 60 with acute or convalescent COVID-19.

This chain joins TRBV5-1 and TRBJ1-2, with D hard to call. V was cut by 4 bases and J by 0 bases, with 7 bases left in between. The CDR3 has 13 amino acids. CDR1 and CDR2 (germline): SGHRS, YFSETQ. The CDR3 coding sequence is TGCGCCAGCAGCACGGGGTCTAACTATGGCTACACCTTC. It specifies CASSTGSNYGYTF.

The chain employs TRBV6-2 or TRBV6-3 and TRBJ1-1; D ambiguous. Trimming removed 0 bases from V and 1 base from J, with 6 bases in between. This CDR3 spans 14 amino acids. The germline CDR1 and CDR2 sequences are MNHEY and SVGEGT. The CDR3 DNA reads TGTGCCAGCAGTTACTCGAGCTCGAACACTGAAGCTTTCTTT. This gives the protein CASSYSSSNTEAFF.

This chain joins TRBV5-6 and TRBJ1-5; 8 nucleotides align to TRBD1. The CDR3 totals 14 residues. CDR1 and CDR2 (germline): SGHDT, YYEEEE. Trimming removed 2 bases from V and 4 bases from J; junction bases left unmatched: 2. The CDR3: CASSFTGGNQPQHF. In DNA, the CDR3 is TGTGCCAGCAGCTTTACAGGGGGTAATCAGCCCCAGCATTTT. The full variable domain, completed using reference TRBV5-6 and TRBJ1-5, is DAGVTQSPTHLIKTRGQQVTLRCSPKSGHDTVSWYQQALGQGPQFIFQYYEEEERQRGNFPDRFSGHQFPNYSSELNVNALLLGDSALYLCASSFTGGNQPQHFGDGTRLSIL.

This sequence joins TRBV5-1 and TRBJ2-7; 10 bases line up with TRBD1. V lost 4 bases, J lost 2 bases, and 6 bases stayed unmatched. CDR1 and CDR2 (germline): SGHRS, YFSETQ. CDR3 length equals 15 residues. For the CDR3, the DNA is TGCGCCAGCAGCCGGGGGGACAGGGGAACCTACGAGCAGTACTTC. Protein: CASSRGDRGTYEQYF. Complete variable domain (other parts from reference TRBV5-1 and TRBJ2-7): KAGVTQTPRYLIKTRGQQVTLSCSPISGHRSVSWYQQTPGQGLQFLFEYFSETQRNKGNFPGRFSGRQFSNSRSEMNVSTLELGDSALYLCASSRGDRGTYEQYFGPGTRLTVT.

The rearrangement joins TRBV5-6 to TRBJ2-3, with 8 bases identical to TRBD1. Germline-derived CDR1 and CDR2 are SGHDT and YYEEEE. V was pared by 3 bases and J by 2 bases, with 5 bases of the junction left unmatched. The CDR3 contains 15 residues. The CDR3 DNA reads TGTGCCAGCAGCTCGACAGGGGCCTCCACAGATACGCAGTATTTT. Protein sequence: CASSSTGASTDTQYF.

This chain links TRBV12-5 with TRBJ1-2, with no clear D. Trimming cost V 2 bases and J 5 bases, with 9 bases left between them. There are 13 residues in the CDR3. The germline gives CDR1 LGHNT, CDR2 FRNRAP. The CDR3 sequence: CASGLLPSYGYTF. The CDR3 DNA reads TGTGCTAGTGGTTTGCTCCCCAGTTATGGCTACACCTTC. Full variable domain (rest looked up from reference TRBV12-5 and TRBJ1-2): DARVTQTPRHKVTEMGQEVTMRCQPILGHNTVFWYRQTMMQGLELLAYFRNRAPLDDSGMPKDRFSAEMPDATLATLKIQPSEPRDSAVYFCASGLLPSYGYTFGSGTRLTVV.

This rearrangement joins TRBV7-9 to TRBJ1-1; 7 bases line up with TRBD1. J was trimmed by 6 bases and V by 5 bases; bases with no gene match: 12. The CDR3 is 15 amino acids. The V gene's germline CDR1 is SEHNR and CDR2 FQNEAQ (reference sequence). For the CDR3, the DNA is TGTGCCAGCAGCCCACTGACAGGGTACAACTCTGAAGCTTTCTTT. It yields the protein CASSPLTGYNSEAFF.

CDR3 sequence reads: CASSQVGTGKEQYF. CDR3 coding DNA: TGTGCCAGCAGCCAAGTCGGAACAGGGAAGGAGCAGTACTTC. The chain uses TRBV4-2 and TRBJ2-7; D perhaps matches TRBD1 (6 bases). Trimming removed 1 base from V and 7 bases from J, with 14 bases in between. Germline CDR1 reads LGHNA; CDR2 reads YNFKEQ. The CDR3 consists of 14 residues.

V usage is TRBV6-2 or TRBV6-3 and J usage is TRBJ2-7; a weak D match, TRBD2 (5 bases). There are 13 residues in the CDR3. CDR1 MNHEY and CDR2 SVGEGT come from the germline V gene. V gave up 2 bases and J gave up 4 bases, with 9 bases separating them. CDR3 protein: CASSYPGLYEQYF. As DNA, the CDR3 is TGTGCCAGCAGTTACCCTGGACTGTACGAGCAGTACTTC.

The genes are TRBV29-1 and TRBJ2-5, with 8 positions matching TRBD1. The germline CDR1 and CDR2 sequences are SQVTM and ANQGSEA. Germline trimming cut 4 bases from V and 5 bases from J; bases unmatched to any gene: 6. The CDR3 spans 13 residues. CDR3 coding DNA: TGCAGCGTTGTAGGGCAGGGGGCGGAGACCCAGTACTTC. This translates into CSVVGQGAETQYF.

V usage is TRBV5-1 and J usage is TRBJ2-3; D is perhaps TRBD2 (5 bases). Germline CDR1 reads SGHRS; CDR2 reads YFSETQ. V was pared by 5 bases and J by 6 bases, with 10 bases between. The length of the CDR3 is 12 residues. CDR3 region: CASSRGSDTQYF. The DNA for the CDR3 is TGCGCCAGCAGTAGAGGGTCCGATACGCAGTATTTT.

The CDR3 DNA reads TGTGCCAGCAGTGAAGCAGGGCAGGGGTACCAGCCCCAGCATTTT. Residues: CASSEAGQGYQPQHF. This rearrangement joins TRBV6-1 to TRBJ1-5, with D maybe TRBD1 (6 bases). Germline V gene lookup returns CDR1 MNHNS and CDR2 SASEGT. This CDR3 has 15 amino acids. V lost 0 bases to trimming and J lost 7 bases, with 13 bases between them.

This clone was seen only a few times. V and J are TRBV18 and TRBJ2-5; 7 nucleotides match TRBD2. The CDR3 runs 14 residues. V lost 2 bases, J lost 5 bases, and 5 bases stayed unmatched. The germline gives CDR1 KGHSH, CDR2 LQKENI. DNA for the CDR3: TGTGCCAGCTCACCAGGCGGGGGACGGGAGACCCAGTACTTC. Translated: CASSPGGGRETQYF.

Regarding this clone: Relative to the germline gene, one junction end is altered; a read error may explain this. V and J are TRBV29-1 and TRBJ1-2, with TRBD1 as a possible D gene (6 bases). The germline CDR1 and CDR2 sequences are SQVTM and ANQGSEA. The CDR3 has 10 amino acids. For the CDR3, the DNA is TGTGCCGCAGGGGAAGCTGGCTACACCTTC. Translated, it gives CAAGEAGYTF. The full variable domain, its missing parts supplied by reference TRBV29-1 and TRBJ1-2, is SAVISQKPSRDICQRGTSLTIQCQVDSQVTMMFWYRQQPGQSLTLIATANQGSEATYESGFVIDKFPISRPNLTFSTLTVSNMSPEDSSIYLCAAGEAGYTFGSGTRLTVV.

This clone occurred once. J is TRBJ1-2 and V is TRBV6-5; 7 bases are shared with TRBD1. CDR1 and CDR2 (germline): MNHEY, SVGAGI. The CDR3 totals 14 residues. The V and J ends lost 6 bases and 4 bases, in that order; junction bases with no gene match: 8. CDR3 DNA: TGTGCCAGCAGCCGGGACAGCGACTTCTATGGCTACACCTTC. Translation: CASSRDSDFYGYTF.

The V and J genes are TRBV6-5 and TRBJ2-1; possibly TRBD2 for D (5 bases). V was clipped by 7 bases and J by 6 bases, with 16 bases between them. CDR1 MNHEY and CDR2 SVGAGI come from the germline V gene. The CDR3 extends over 14 amino acids. CDR3 coding DNA: TGTGCCAGCATCGCGGGTAGCTCTAGCAATGAGCAGTTCTTC. Its protein is CASIAGSSSNEQFF.

CDR3 DNA: TGTGCCTGGAGTCTCTCCGGGGGAGGCTCTGGAAACACCATATATTTT. Its translation: CAWSLSGGGSGNTIYF. The chain carries TRBV30 and TRBJ1-3; perhaps TRBD1 as D (5 bases). The V gene's germline CDR1 is GTSNPN and CDR2 SVGIG (reference sequence). With 2 bases removed from V and 0 bases from J, the gap between germline ends came to 14 bases. CDR3 length: 16 amino acids.